This T cell receptor beta chain was captured by sequencing in a study of blood T cell repertoires in COVID-19. Overall study: Material from acute and convalescent COVID-19 was sourced from the United States, Italy and Spain. Sources were T cells, B-cell-depleted T cells, or PBMCs; the material itself was cDNA or gDNA.

Original methodology: Amplification of reference gene primers provided the estimated nucleated cell counts. Data came from immunoSEQ multiplex PCR; TCRdb stores just in-frame clones and leaves some out. D and trimming were read from the DNA, whereas the V and J calls and clone size are those reported in that table. The repertoire has hundreds of thousands of clones, 75% to 90% of them found once; the top ten carry roughly 1.4%. V gave up 0 bases and J gave up 8 bases, with 10 bases separating them. The CDR3 consists of 13 residues. CDR1 is MGHRA and CDR2 is YSYEKL in the germline V gene. Sequenced: peripheral blood. This chain links TRBV4-1 with TRBJ1-2; D gene unclear. This TCR was recovered from a woman aged 25-40 years with active or convalescent COVID-19. In nucleotides, the CDR3 is TGCGCCAGCAGCCAAGATTCCAGGAGGGGCTACACCTTC. Its protein is CASSQDSRRGYTF.